The clone carrying this T cell receptor (beta chain) has just a few counts. Using its own MiXCR run on the 5' RACE reads, TCRdb lists one record per CDR3 protein. The sample includes 19,000 or so distinct CDR3 sequences, 15% to 20% seen only once; the top ten take 33%. These data are taken from a study of HIV-infected patients and healthy controls. The CDR3 runs 17 residues. Looked up from germline, CDR1 is SGHNT and CDR2 is YENEEA. The V end was cut by 0 bases, the J end by 3 bases, with 14 bases between. This sequence was found in a human donor in good health. The rearrangement joins TRBV11-3 to TRBJ1-4; a weak D match, TRBD1 (6 bases). The sample was CD8+ T cells from blood. The CDR3, as DNA: TGTGCCAGCAGCTTAGAGCGGTGGACAGAACCTAATGAAAAACTGTTTTTT. Protein product: CASSLERWTEPNEKLFF.